These 16 T cell receptor beta chains were sequenced from one sample in a study of early T cells in non-severe SARS-CoV-2 infection. TCRdb redid the calling of the 5' RACE reads with MiXCR, one entry per CDR3 protein. The sample contains more than 20,000 distinct CDR3 sequences, 4% to 4.5% of which appear only once. Material for sequencing was whole blood. Source of these receptors: an adult who was a healthcare worker with PCR-confirmed SARS-CoV-2 infection or an uninfected control (not recorded which).

This clonotype has only a few counts. This CDR3 is CASSLAGGTRKESPLHF. In DNA form, the CDR3 reads TGCGCCAGCAGCTTGGCGGGCGGCACAAGGAAAGAATCACCCCTCCACTTT. The chain is built from TRBV5-1 and TRBJ1-6; no definite D call. Germline V gene data show CDR1 as SGHRS and CDR2 as YFSETQ. V gave up 0 bases and J gave up 10 bases, with 20 bases separating them. The CDR3 has 17 residues.

This clonotype occurred many times. The chain uses TRBV7-9 and TRBJ2-1; 10 bases are shared with TRBD2. The V gene's germline CDR1 is SEHNR and CDR2 FQNEAQ (reference sequence). The CDR3 runs to 15 residues. V trimming: 1 base; J trimming: 7 bases; junction bases outside the gene matches: 4. CDR3 amino acids: CASSLGTSGKNEQFF. The DNA for the CDR3 is TGTGCCAGCAGCTTAGGGACTAGCGGTAAAAATGAGCAGTTCTTC.

This clonotype was recorded at least ten times. The CDR3 spells CASSGTSGINEQFF. The DNA for the CDR3 is TGTGCCAGCAGTGGGACTAGCGGAATCAATGAGCAGTTCTTC. This chain links TRBV2 with TRBJ2-1, with 10 bases fitting TRBD2. The CDR3 spans 14 residues. Germline-derived CDR1 and CDR2 are SNHLY and FYNNEI. J gave up 6 bases and V 4 bases, and 3 bases lay outside the gene matches. Full variable domain (missing parts from reference TRBV2 and TRBJ2-1): EPEVTQTPSHQVTQMGQEVILRCVPISNHLYFYWYRQILGQKVEFLVSFYNNEISEKSEIFDDQFSVERPDGSNFTLKIRSTKLEDSAMYFCASSGTSGINEQFFGPGTRLTVL.

The chain has TRBV20-1 and TRBJ2-1, with 11 positions matching TRBD2. The V gene's germline CDR1 is DFQATT and CDR2 SNEGSKA (reference sequence). The CDR3 length is 14 residues. The ends lost 4 bases at V and 7 bases at J; junction bases unmatched: 6. The CDR3, as DNA: TGCAGTGCTATTAGCGGGAGGGCCGCGAATGAGCAGTTCTTC. As protein: CSAISGRAANEQFF.

This clonotype occurred many times. The chain combines TRBV7-3 with TRBJ2-6, with 7 nucleotides matching TRBD2. Looked up from germline, CDR1 is SGHTA and CDR2 is FQGTGA. There are 15 residues in the CDR3. The J segment lost 0 bases and the V segment lost 7 bases, leaving 3 bases of the junction unmatched. DNA of the CDR3: TGTGCCAGCACTACGGGAGGCTCTGGGGCCAACGTCCTGACTTTC. This gives the protein CASTTGGSGANVLTF.

This clonotype was detected many times. The chain uses TRBV28 and TRBJ2-7, with D unresolved. With 5 bases removed from V and 0 bases from J, the gap between germline ends came to 14 bases. Germline V lookup: CDR1 MDHEN, CDR2 SYDVKM. This CDR3 is 15 amino acids long. The CDR3 loop is CASSPSWQNSYEQYF. CDR3 coding DNA: TGTGCCAGCAGTCCGTCGTGGCAGAACTCCTACGAGCAGTACTTC.

The sample holds a few counts of this clonotype. The chain couples TRBV7-6 to TRBJ2-7; D may be TRBD2 (6 bases). This CDR3 has 13 amino acids. Per germline, CDR1 SGHVS and CDR2 FNYEAQ. Between the trimmed V and J ends, which lost 1 base and 5 bases, there was a span of 9 bases. CDR3 protein: CASSLGGGNEQYF. The CDR3 region has the DNA TGTGCCAGCAGCTTAGGGGGCGGGAACGAGCAGTACTTC.

This clonotype was seen repeatedly, ten times or more. The chain joins TRBV25-1 to TRBJ2-4, with a tentative D call TRBD1 (6 bases). Between the trimmed V and J ends, which lost 2 bases and 1 base, there was a span of 12 bases. This CDR3 contains 16 residues. Germline V gene lookup returns CDR1 MGHDK and CDR2 SYGVNS. Written as DNA, the CDR3 is TGTGCCAGCAGTGAACCAGGGGTGGCGGCCAAAAACATTCAGTACTTC. Residues: CASSEPGVAAKNIQYF.

This clonotype occurred a few times. The chain uses TRBV28 and TRBJ2-5, with 7 bases aligning to TRBD1. V shed 4 bases and J 1 base; nucleotides not matched to a gene: 3. The CDR3 is 14 amino acids. Per germline, CDR1 MDHEN and CDR2 SYDVKM. The CDR3 here is CASSSGQTQETQYF. For the CDR3, the DNA is TGTGCCAGCAGTTCGGGACAGACCCAAGAGACCCAGTACTTC.

This clonotype has only a few counts. The chain uses TRBV5-1 and TRBJ2-1, with TRBD2 matching over 7 bases. Germline V gene sequence: CDR1 SGHRS, CDR2 YFSETQ. The CDR3 is made up of 15 amino acids. J gave up 2 bases and V 4 bases, and 6 bases lay outside the gene matches. This chain's CDR3 is CASSMGSGTYNEQFF. The DNA of the CDR3 is TGCGCCAGCAGCATGGGAAGCGGGACCTACAATGAGCAGTTCTTC.

This clonotype has ten or more counts. This chain joins TRBV7-2 and TRBJ2-1, with 12 bases matching TRBD2. Germline V lookup: CDR1 SGHTA, CDR2 FQGNSA. J lost 8 bases, V lost 4 bases, and 9 bases had no gene match. The CDR3 is made up of 16 amino acids. The CDR3 DNA reads as TGTGCCAGCAGCTCCCGTGGACTAGCGGGAATCGATGAGCAGTTCTTC. This encodes CASSSRGLAGIDEQFF. The full variable domain, rest sourced from reference TRBV7-2 and TRBJ2-1, is GAGVSQSPSNKVTEKGKDVELRCDPISGHTALYWYRQSLGQGLEFLIYFQGNSAPDKSGLPSDRFSAERTGGSVSTLTIQRTQQEDSAVYLCASSSRGLAGIDEQFFGPGTRLTVL.

This clonotype was detected many times. The chain recombines TRBV2 with TRBJ2-1; D is unresolved. Germline CDR1 SNHLY, CDR2 FYNNEI. This CDR3 contains 13 residues. Between the trimmed V and J ends, which lost 7 bases and 0 bases, there was a span of 7 bases. DNA of the CDR3: TGTGCCAGCAAAGACAACTCCTACAATGAGCAGTTCTTC. Residues: CASKDNSYNEQFF.

This clonotype was observed many times. J is TRBJ2-7 and V is TRBV20-1, with 7 bases aligning to TRBD1. The V and J ends lost 5 bases and 3 bases, in that order; junction bases with no gene match: 13. This CDR3 is 15 amino acids long. CDR1 is DFQATT, CDR2 SNEGSKA, per germline (reference sequence). The CDR3 nucleotides are TGCAGTGCTGAAGACCGGGACAGCGCCGACTACGAGCAGTACTTC. As protein: CSAEDRDSADYEQYF.

This clonotype was recorded at least ten times. V usage is TRBV20-1 and J usage is TRBJ2-3; 14 bases line up with TRBD2. CDR1 and CDR2 (germline): DFQATT, SNEGSKA (reference sequence). This CDR3 spans 15 amino acids. Trimming took 5 bases from V and 7 from J; bases not matched to a gene: 8. CDR3 sequence reads: CSAPGLAGELYTQYF. The CDR3 region has the DNA TGCAGTGCTCCGGGACTAGCGGGAGAGCTGTATACGCAGTATTTT.

This chain uses TRBV6-6 with TRBJ2-7, with TRBD2 matching over 7 bases. V lost 7 bases, J lost 8 bases, and 17 bases stayed unmatched. The CDR3 covers 15 residues. From germline, CDR1 is MNHNY and CDR2 SVGAGI (reference sequence). Here the CDR3 DNA reads TGTGCCAGCATCCGCCTCGAGGGAGGGCCGAGGAAGCAGTACTTC. Translation: CASIRLEGGPRKQYF.

Many counts were recorded for this clonotype. The chain combines TRBV2 with TRBJ1-2; no firm D call. This CDR3 has 16 residues. The germline V gene encodes CDR1 SNHLY and CDR2 FYNNEI. Trimming took 1 base from V and 4 from J, leaving 16 bases between them. The CDR3 is CASSEGRTDTSYGYTF. CDR3 DNA: TGTGCCAGCAGTGAAGGTCGAACCGATACTTCCTATGGCTACACCTTC.